What follows describes a single T cell receptor beta chain. Trimming cost V 10 bases and J 1 base, with 10 bases left between them. Germline assignment: CDR1 ENHRY and CDR2 SYGVKD. This CDR3 has 12 residues. Produced via immunoSEQ multiplex PCR; TCRdb's table is partial and in-frame only. The sample yields approximately 140,000 clones, around nine tenths seen once. The data originate from a study of blood T cell repertoires in COVID-19. The sample comprised PBMCs or T cells enriched from blood (not recorded which). This sequence joins TRBV10-3 and TRBJ2-5; D possibly corresponds to TRBD1 (5 bases). This TCR was sampled from a woman aged 25 to 39 with acute COVID-19. Here the CDR3 reads CAKPQVQETQYF. DNA for the CDR3: TGTGCCAAACCACAGGTCCAAGAGACCCAGTACTTC.